These 2 T cell receptor beta chains came from one sample sequenced in a study of T-cell reconstitution after alpha-beta-depleted transplantation in children. A library of TCRbeta sequences, prepared with unique molecular identifiers, was generated. In TCRdb, the PCR reads were re-called with MiXCR into one record per CDR3 protein. Here the sample spans under 750,000 distinct CDR3 sequences, 23% being singletons. The input for sequencing was PBMCs, mostly from graft donor cells, taken 360 days after TCRalphabeta/CD19-depleted stem cell transplant. Receptors were obtained from a boy younger than two who had a stem cell transplant for acute myeloid leukemia, so the T cells may come from the graft donor.

The chain recombines TRBV7-9 with TRBJ2-3; 7 bases align to TRBD1. CDR1 is SEHNR and CDR2 is FQNEAQ in the germline V gene (reference sequence). V was clipped by 5 bases and J by 2 bases; unmatched bases: 10. CDR3 length equals 16 residues. This CDR3 reads CASSPRQGGATDTQYF. As DNA, the CDR3 is TGTGCCAGCAGCCCCCGACAGGGTGGGGCCACAGATACGCAGTATTTT.

This clonotype came up a few times. The chain couples TRBV29-1 to TRBJ1-2; the match to TRBD1 covers 9 bases. With 1 base clipped from V and 0 bases from J, the junction kept 3 bases outside the gene matches. The CDR3 is made up of 15 amino acids. CDR1 and CDR2 (germline): SQVTM, ANQGSEA. Here the CDR3 DNA reads TGCAGCGTTGAAGGGACAGGGGCTCCTAACTATGGCTACACCTTC. Translation gives CSVEGTGAPNYGYTF.